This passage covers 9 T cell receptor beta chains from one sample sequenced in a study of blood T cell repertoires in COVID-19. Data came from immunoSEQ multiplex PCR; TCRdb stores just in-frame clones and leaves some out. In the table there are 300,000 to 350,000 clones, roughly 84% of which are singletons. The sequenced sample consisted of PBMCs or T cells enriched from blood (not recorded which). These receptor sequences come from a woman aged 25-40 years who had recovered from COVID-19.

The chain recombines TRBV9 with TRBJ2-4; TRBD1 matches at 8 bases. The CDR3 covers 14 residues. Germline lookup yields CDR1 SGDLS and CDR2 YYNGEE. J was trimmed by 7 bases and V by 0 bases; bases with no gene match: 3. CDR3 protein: CASSVGPGGNIQYF. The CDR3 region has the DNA TGTGCCAGCAGCGTAGGTCCAGGGGGCAACATTCAGTACTTC. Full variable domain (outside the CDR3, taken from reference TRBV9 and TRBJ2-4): DSGVTQTPKHLITATGQRVTLRCSPRSGDLSVYWYQQSLDQGLQFLIQYYNGEERAKGNILERFSAQQFPDLHSELNLSSLELGDSALYFCASSVGPGGNIQYFGAGTRLSVL.

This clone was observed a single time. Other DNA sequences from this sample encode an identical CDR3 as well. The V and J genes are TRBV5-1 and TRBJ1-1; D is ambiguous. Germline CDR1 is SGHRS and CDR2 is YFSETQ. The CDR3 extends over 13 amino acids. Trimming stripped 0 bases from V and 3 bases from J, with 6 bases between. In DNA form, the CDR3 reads TGCGCCAGCAGCTTGGGCCGGGACACTGAAGCTTTCTTT. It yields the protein CASSLGRDTEAFF.

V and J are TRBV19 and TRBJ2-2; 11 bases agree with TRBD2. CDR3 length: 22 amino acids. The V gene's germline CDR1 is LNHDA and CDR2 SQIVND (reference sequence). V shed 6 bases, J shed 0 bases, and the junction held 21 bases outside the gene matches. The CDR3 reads CASRTQASGGLATTPNTGELFF. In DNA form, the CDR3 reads TGTGCCAGTAGGACCCAGGCTAGCGGGGGGCTGGCTACCACTCCGAACACCGGGGAGCTGTTTTTT.

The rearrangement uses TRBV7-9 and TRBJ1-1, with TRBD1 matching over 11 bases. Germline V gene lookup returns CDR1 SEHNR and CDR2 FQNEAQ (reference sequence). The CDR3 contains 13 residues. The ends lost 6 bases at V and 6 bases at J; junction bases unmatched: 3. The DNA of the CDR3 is TGTGCCAGCAGAACGGACAGGGGGCCTGAAGCTTTCTTT. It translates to CASRTDRGPEAFF.

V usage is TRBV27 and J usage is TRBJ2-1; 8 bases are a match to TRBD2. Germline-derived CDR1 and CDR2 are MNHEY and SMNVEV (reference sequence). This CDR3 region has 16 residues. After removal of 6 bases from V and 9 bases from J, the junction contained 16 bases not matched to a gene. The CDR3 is CASRSFSGGGKVEQFF. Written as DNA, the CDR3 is TGTGCCAGCAGATCCTTCTCCGGCGGGGGGAAAGTTGAGCAGTTCTTC.

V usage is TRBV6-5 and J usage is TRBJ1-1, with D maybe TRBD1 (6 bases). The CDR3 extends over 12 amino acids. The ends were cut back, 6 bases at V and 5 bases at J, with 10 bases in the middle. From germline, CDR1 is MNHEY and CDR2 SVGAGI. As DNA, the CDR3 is TGTGCCAGCAGCCGGGGGGCGACTGAAGCTTTCTTT. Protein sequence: CASSRGATEAFF.

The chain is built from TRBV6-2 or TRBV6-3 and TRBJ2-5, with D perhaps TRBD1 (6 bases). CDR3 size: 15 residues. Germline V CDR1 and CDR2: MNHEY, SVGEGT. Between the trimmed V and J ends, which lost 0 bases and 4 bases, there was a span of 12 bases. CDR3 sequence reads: CASSYSRQGRETQYF. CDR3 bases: TGTGCCAGCAGTTACTCGAGGCAGGGGAGAGAGACCCAGTACTTC.

CDR3 protein: CASSQVTSNEQFF. Here the CDR3 DNA reads TGTGCCAGCAGCCAAGTAACTAGTAATGAGCAGTTCTTC. V and J are TRBV3-1 (or the pseudogene TRBV3-2) and TRBJ2-1; D perhaps matches TRBD2 (5 bases). CDR3 length: 13 amino acids. The V gene's germline CDR1 is LGHDT and CDR2 YNNKEL (reference sequence). V was shortened by 1 base and J by 7 bases, with 8 bases between the two germline ends.

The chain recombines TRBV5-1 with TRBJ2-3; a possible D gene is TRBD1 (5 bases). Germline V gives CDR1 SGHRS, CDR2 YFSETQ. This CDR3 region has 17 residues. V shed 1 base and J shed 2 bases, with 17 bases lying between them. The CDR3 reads CASSLLGLGALTDTQYF. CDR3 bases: TGCGCCAGCAGCTTGCTGGGCCTTGGGGCCCTCACAGATACGCAGTATTTT.